This T cell receptor beta chain was profiled in a study of identical twins. Overall study results and limits: Among monozygotic twins, out-of-frame TCR alpha sharing exceeded what models predicted.

Only a few counts were recorded for this clonotype. Its antigen remains unidentified. The germline CDR1 and CDR2 sequences are SNHLY and FYNNEI. This CDR3 region has 14 residues. V was pared by 10 bases and J by 5 bases, with 9 bases of the junction left unmatched. MiXCR, run by TCRdb on the 5' RACE reads, gives a single entry per CDR3 protein. The table records 500,000 to 600,000 distinct CDR3 sequences, 22% of them present only once. This sample was also put to use in a study of T cells expressing NK-cell markers. Turning to that study: Most of the eight sequenced donors were classified as HCMV-seropositive, and one was classified as seronegative. NKG2C+ dominant clonotypes from over 5 donors made up roughly 1.0-7.0% of CD8+ T cells.

Sequenced: CD4+ T cells sorted from blood. The TCR originated in a woman under 30 in good health. The chain is built from TRBV2 and TRBJ2-1, with 9 bases matching TRBD1. DNA of the CDR3: TGTGCCACCTCCAGGGACAGGGCTAACAATGAGCAGTTCTTC. Protein product: CATSRDRANNEQFF.